This T cell receptor (beta chain) was identified in a study of cytomegalovirus exposure and HLA in healthy donors. Study results and limitations: In a later analysis, HLA-associated beta chains showed higher expansion and lower generation probabilities than comparable chains.

Use of 60 Vbeta and 13 Jbeta primers characterized the PCR. Assay: immunoSEQ multiplex PCR; the TCRdb copy retains only in-frame clones and omits some. The sample consists of around 68,000 clones, roughly 80% of them appearing once. J gave up 3 bases and V 6 bases, and 5 bases lay outside the gene matches. Germline values: CDR1 MDHEN, CDR2 SYDVKM. CDR3 size: 15 residues. About this clone itself: Its target is not known.

The sample comprised PBMCs. This chain joins TRBV28 and TRBJ2-7; 13 bases are a match to TRBD2. The origin of this receptor is a woman aged 30 to 39 in good health and CMV-seropositive. CDR3 sequence reads: CASSPGLAGVYEQYF. The CDR3 nucleotides are TGTGCCAGCAGCCCTGGACTAGCGGGAGTCTACGAGCAGTACTTC.